Presented here are 10 T cell receptor beta chains from one specimen sequenced in a study of blood T cell repertoires in COVID-19. Profiling relied on immunoSEQ multiplex PCR, and the TCRdb table lists in-frame clones only, not all of them. The data contain 55,000 to 65,000 clones, 75% to 95% of them singletons. Sequenced input: peripheral blood. The source of these receptors is a man aged 60 to 69 with acute or convalescent COVID-19.

This sequence joins TRBV6-5 and TRBJ2-5; possible D gene TRBD1, 5 bases. CDR3 length: 14 residues. CDR1 is MNHEY, CDR2 SVGAGI, per germline. Trimming stripped 7 bases from V and 1 base from J, with 13 bases between. The CDR3 sequence: CASTEGAIQETQYF. The CDR3 nucleotides read TGTGCCAGCACCGAAGGGGCAATCCAAGAGACCCAGTACTTC.

The rearrangement links TRBV6-5 to TRBJ2-2, with TRBD1 as a possible D gene (6 bases). Trimming stripped 7 bases from V and 0 bases from J, with 9 bases between. The germline CDR1 and CDR2 sequences are MNHEY and SVGAGI. CDR3 length: 14 residues. The CDR3 DNA sequence: TGTGCCAGCACCAGGGGCGCGAACACCGGGGAGCTGTTTTTT. It yields the protein CASTRGANTGELFF.

This chain links TRBV9 with TRBJ2-3; 7 nucleotides agree with TRBD1. The CDR3 runs 16 residues. After removal of 0 bases from V and 6 bases from J, the junction contained 10 bases not matched to a gene. CDR1 is SGDLS, CDR2 YYNGEE, per germline. DNA for the CDR3: TGTGCCAGCAGCGTAGCGGGACAGATGGGAAGGGATACGCAGTATTTT. It is translated as CASSVAGQMGRDTQYF.

The V and J genes are TRBV19 and TRBJ1-1; D may be TRBD1 (6 bases). V was pared by 3 bases and J by 0 bases, with 8 bases between. Germline V gene lookup returns CDR1 LNHDA and CDR2 SQIVND (reference sequence). The CDR3 length is 14 residues. The CDR3 sequence: CASSIRTVNTEAFF. In DNA, the CDR3 is TGTGCCAGTAGTATCCGGACAGTGAACACTGAAGCTTTCTTT.

The chain employs TRBV5-1 and TRBJ2-7; 14 bases are shared with TRBD2. The CDR3 is made up of 17 amino acids. Germline assignment: CDR1 SGHRS and CDR2 YFSETQ. V lost 4 bases, J lost 2 bases, and 8 bases stayed unmatched. CDR3 nucleotides: TGCGCCAGCAGCCTCGGGACTAGCGGGGGCGCGGCCTACGAGCAGTACTTC. It is translated as CASSLGTSGGAAYEQYF.

This clone was observed a handful of times. The chain couples TRBV12-5 to TRBJ2-2; a possible D gene is TRBD1 (6 bases). V gave up 5 bases and J gave up 0 bases, with 10 bases separating them. Germline values: CDR1 LGHNT, CDR2 FRNRAP. The CDR3 totals 15 residues. CDR3 DNA sequence: TGTGCTAGTGGTGCCGACAGGTCGAACACCGGGGAGCTGTTTTTT. Its translation is CASGADRSNTGELFF.

V is TRBV19 and J is TRBJ1-6, with D unresolved. In germline, CDR1 is LNHDA, CDR2 SQIVND (reference sequence). Trimming removed 3 bases at V and 7 bases at J, with 13 bases between. CDR3 length: 15 residues. For the CDR3, the DNA is TGTGCCAGTAGTATTGGTAGTACTCGGAATTCACCCCTCCACTTT. It is translated as CASSIGSTRNSPLHF. Variable domain in full (rest from reference TRBV19 and TRBJ1-6): DGGITQSPKYLFRKEGQNVTLSCEQNLNHDAMYWYRQDPGQGLRLIYYSQIVNDFQKGDIAEGYSVSREKKESFPLTVTSAQKNPTAFYLCASSIGSTRNSPLHFGNGTRLTVT.

The chain links TRBV4-3 to TRBJ2-4; tentative D call: TRBD1 (6 bases). CDR3 length: 14 amino acids. The germline CDR1 and CDR2 sequences are LGHNA and YSLEER. Trimming shortened V by 0 bases and J by 9 bases, and 12 bases separated the two germline ends. CDR3 sequence: CASSQEAQGGIQYF. In nucleotides, the CDR3 is TGCGCCAGCAGCCAAGAGGCACAGGGCGGCATTCAGTACTTC.

J is TRBJ2-7 and V is TRBV29-1, with 10 nucleotides matching TRBD2. Germline assignment: CDR1 SQVTM and CDR2 ANQGSEA. This CDR3 contains 13 residues. The trim removed 6 bases at V and 0 bases at J, leaving 2 bases unmatched. The CDR3: CSVRTSGSYEQYF. The CDR3, as DNA: TGCAGCGTACGGACTAGCGGCTCCTACGAGCAGTACTTC.

This chain joins TRBV4-1 and TRBJ1-3, with no clear D. CDR1 and CDR2 from the germline V gene are MGHRA and YSYEKL. The CDR3 covers 16 residues. Trimming took 3 bases from V and 0 from J, leaving 12 bases between them. The CDR3 DNA follows: TGCGCCAGCAGCCACACACCAACTAACTCTGGAAACACCATATATTTT. Translation: CASSHTPTNSGNTIYF.